The 3 T cell receptor beta chains below come from one sample, sequenced in a study of cytomegalovirus exposure and HLA in healthy donors. The PCR had 60 Vbeta and 13 Jbeta primers. Only in-frame clones appear in the TCRdb table, and some are missing; sequencing was by immunoSEQ multiplex PCR. The data hold fewer than 150,000 clones, with 70% to 80% observed a single time. Sequenced: PBMCs. The receptors stem from a man aged 25-45 years in good health and CMV-seronegative.

The CDR3 loop is CASSPRDRSTGELFF. CDR3 DNA: TGTGCCAGCAGCCCGAGGGACAGGAGCACCGGGGAGCTGTTTTTT. The V gene is TRBV27, the J gene TRBJ2-2; 8 bases are shared with TRBD1. V was pared by 6 bases and J by 4 bases, with 7 bases of the junction left unmatched. The CDR3 loop spans 15 amino acids. From germline, CDR1 is MNHEY and CDR2 SMNVEV (reference sequence).

The chain joins TRBV2 to TRBJ2-2; TRBD2 matches 8 bases. This CDR3 is 15 amino acids long. Germline values: CDR1 SNHLY, CDR2 FYNNEI. V lost 2 bases to trimming and J lost 7 bases; unmatched junction nucleotides: 6. CDR3 coding DNA: TGTGCCAGCAGTGAACCGGGACTAGTTTTCGGGGAGCTGTTTTTT. Its protein is CASSEPGLVFGELFF. Looking up the rest from reference TRBV2 and TRBJ2-2 gives the full variable domain: EPEVTQTPSHQVTQMGQEVILRCVPISNHLYFYWYRQILGQKVEFLVSFYNNEISEKSEIFDDQFSVERPDGSNFTLKIRSTKLEDSAMYFCASSEPGLVFGELFFGEGSRLTVL.

This clone has a handful of counts. The genes are TRBV7-2 and TRBJ2-7; D not certain. V was pared by 5 bases and J by 0 bases, with 5 bases between. Looked up from germline, CDR1 is SGHTA and CDR2 is FQGNSA. CDR3 length: 12 amino acids. Here the CDR3 DNA reads TGTGCCAGCAGCCCTAGCTCCTACGAGCAGTACTTC. Its translation: CASSPSSYEQYF.